The T cell receptor beta chain described here comes from a study of T cell responses to AZD1222 COVID-19 vaccine. The CDR3 totals 15 residues. Germline CDR1 is SGHNT and CDR2 is YENEEA. V lost 0 bases, J lost 2 bases, and 8 bases lay in between. Sequenced by immunoSEQ multiplex PCR; TCRdb stores in-frame clones only, minus some. This sample carries some 140,000 clones, roughly nine tenths of them seen once, and the ten largest clones take 5.5%. The V call is TRBV11-3, the J call TRBJ1-3, with unresolved D. This TCR was recovered from an adult in good health. The material sequenced was peripheral blood, taken on day 0 of MenACWY control vaccination. The CDR3 sequence is CASSLDGTPGNTIYF. The CDR3 DNA reads as TGTGCCAGCAGCTTAGATGGTACACCTGGAAACACCATATATTTT.